The 10 T cell receptor beta chains given below trace back to one sample, sequenced in a study of blood T cell repertoires in COVID-19. Repertoires were generated with immunoSEQ multiplex PCR, while TCRdb's copy carries only in-frame clones and drops some. This table has around 170,000 clones, around 72% appearing once. Sequenced: peripheral blood. These receptors originate from a woman of 80 years or more with acute or convalescent COVID-19.

This chain uses TRBV18 with TRBJ1-1; D gene uncertain. Trimming stripped 1 base from V and 4 bases from J, with 7 bases between. The CDR3 runs to 13 residues. From germline, CDR1 is KGHSH and CDR2 LQKENI. CDR3 residues: CASSPLRSTEAFF. CDR3 DNA: TGTGCCAGCTCACCACTGAGGAGCACTGAAGCTTTCTTT. Full variable domain (rest looked up from reference TRBV18 and TRBJ1-1): NAGVMQNPRHLVRRRGQEARLRCSPMKGHSHVYWYRQLPEEGLKFMVYLQKENIIDESGMPKERFSAEFPKEGPSILRIQQVVRGDSAAYFCASSPLRSTEAFFGQGTRLTVV.

The V call is TRBV7-7, the J call TRBJ2-7; 8 nucleotides align to TRBD2. The CDR3 runs to 15 residues. Germline assignment: CDR1 SSHAT and CDR2 FNYEAQ (reference sequence). The V segment lost 0 bases and the J segment 2 bases; nucleotides outside the gene matches: 3. The CDR3 here is CASSLASSGPYEQYF. In nucleotides, the CDR3 is TGTGCCAGCAGCTTAGCTTCTAGCGGGCCCTACGAGCAGTACTTC.

This clone was found once. The V call is TRBV2, the J call TRBJ2-4, with a tentative D call TRBD2 (6 bases). Germline assignment: CDR1 SNHLY and CDR2 FYNNEI. Trimming cost V 0 bases and J 3 bases, with 12 bases left between them. The CDR3 is 16 residues long. This chain's CDR3 is CASSEAGREGKNIQYF. The CDR3 DNA is TGTGCCAGCAGTGAAGCTGGGCGGGAAGGCAAAAACATTCAGTACTTC.

This chain connects TRBV11-3 to TRBJ1-1; D is possibly TRBD1 (6 bases). V lost 8 bases and J lost 3, with 13 bases in between. This CDR3 spans 13 amino acids. Germline CDR1 and CDR2: SGHNT and YENEEA. Here the CDR3 reads CASGVGADTEAFF. CDR3 bases: TGTGCCAGCGGGGTGGGGGCCGACACTGAAGCTTTCTTT.

The count of this clone is one. The chain combines TRBV29-1 with TRBJ1-2; D remains unclear. The CDR3 extends over 12 amino acids. Germline V lookup: CDR1 SQVTM, CDR2 ANQGSEA. Between the trimmed V and J ends, which lost 7 bases and 3 bases, there was a span of 12 bases. DNA for the CDR3: TGCAGCGCCACCGAGTTTGACTATGGCTACACCTTC. This gives the protein CSATEFDYGYTF.

This rearrangement joins TRBV30 to TRBJ2-2; perhaps TRBD2 as D (6 bases). Trimming left V 3 bases short and J 7 bases short, with 9 bases between. CDR3 length: 12 amino acids. Germline V gives CDR1 GTSNPN, CDR2 SVGIG (reference sequence). In DNA form, the CDR3 reads TGTGCCTGGAGGGGGCGGGGCGGGGAGCTGTTTTTT. Protein product: CAWRGRGGELFF.

The V and J genes are TRBV29-1 and TRBJ2-6; TRBD1 matches at 7 bases. V gave up 6 bases and J gave up 0 bases; unmatched junction bases: 11. The CDR3 sequence is 17 residues long. The germline V gene has CDR1 SQVTM and CDR2 ANQGSEA. In DNA form, the CDR3 reads TGCAGCGTGGAAACGACAGGGAGCTCCTCTGGGGCCAACGTCCTGACTTTC. It yields the protein CSVETTGSSSGANVLTF.

The table lists this clone with a few counts. The CDR3, as DNA: TGTGCCAGCAGTTACTCTGGGACAGCGAACACCGGGGAGCTGTTTTTT. Its protein product is CASSYSGTANTGELFF. This rearrangement joins TRBV6-5 to TRBJ2-2; 7 bases match TRBD1. The CDR3 contains 16 residues. Germline CDR1 and CDR2: MNHEY and SVGAGI. Trimming at V came to 0 bases and at J to 0 bases, leaving 1 base not matched to a gene.

This clone was seen a handful of times. The chain recombines TRBV29-1 with TRBJ2-7; 8 nucleotides match TRBD1. CDR3 length: 12 amino acids. J gave up 5 bases and V 4 bases, and 4 bases lay outside the gene matches. The germline V gene encodes CDR1 SQVTM and CDR2 ANQGSEA. This CDR3 reads CSVGSGGDEQYF. The CDR3 DNA reads as TGCAGCGTTGGATCAGGGGGCGACGAGCAGTACTTC.

This clone was seen more than once but under ten times. The chain has TRBV11-3 and TRBJ1-1; TRBD1 is a possible D gene (5 bases). The germline CDR1 and CDR2 sequences are SGHNT and YENEEA. The CDR3 contains 12 residues. V dropped 5 bases and J dropped 4 bases, with 8 bases sitting between them. CDR3 region: CASSPGGTEAFF. The CDR3 DNA follows: TGTGCCAGCAGCCCGGGGGGCACTGAAGCTTTCTTT.